A selection of T cell receptor beta chains follows, all from one sample in a study of blood T cell repertoires in COVID-19. Generated by immunoSEQ multiplex PCR, the TCRdb table keeps only in-frame clones and is missing some. In the table there are 100,000 or so clones, roughly 80% of which are singletons. Sequenced: peripheral blood. The receptors were sampled from a woman older than 75 with acute or convalescent COVID-19. The CDR3 runs from the conserved cysteine through the conserved F or W. The D gene is left open where the match is weak. Clone size is stated in some rows and not others, as once, few, many or a class when expanded.

clone size	V gene	J gene	D gene	CDR3 DNA	CDR3 protein
-	TRBV28	TRBJ2-7	TRBD1	TGTGCCAGCAGGCGGGACAGGGGAAGAGGCGAGCAGTACTTC	CASRRDRGRGEQYF
-	TRBV5-1	TRBJ2-1	TRBD2	TGCGCCAGCAGTCGGTGGGAGGGAGCCTACAATGAGCAGTTCTTC	CASSRWEGAYNEQFF
few	TRBV28	TRBJ1-1	-	TGTGCCAGCAGTTCACTCCCCTCCCAGGGGTTACACACTGAAGCTTTCTTT	CASSSLPSQGLHTEAFF
-	TRBV7-9	TRBJ2-3	-	TGTGCCAGCAGCTTAGTAGCGAGCACAGATACGCAGTATTTT	CASSLVASTDTQYF
-	TRBV10-1	TRBJ2-5	TRBD1	TGCGCCAGCAGTGAGGACAGGGTTCGAGAGACCCAGTACTTC	CASSEDRVRETQYF
-	TRBV11-2	TRBJ2-7	-	TGTGCCAGCAGCCCCCTCCAGGGCTCCGAGCAGTACTTC	CASSPLQGSEQYF
-	TRBV19	TRBJ1-6	-	TGTGCCAGTAGTATGTCCCACAGGAGCTCCTATAATTCACCCCTCCACTTT	CASSMSHRSSYNSPLHF
-	TRBV25-1	TRBJ2-1	-	TGTGCCAGCAGTGATGAGACTCGGGAGCAGTTCTTC	CASSDETREQFF
-	TRBV27	TRBJ2-7	-	TGTGCCAGCAGTTTATCCACAGTGTTAGCCTACGAGCAGTACTTC	CASSLSTVLAYEQYF
-	TRBV4-2	TRBJ2-1	TRBD2	TGTGCCAGCAGCCAATCGCGACTAGCGGGAGGGGTCAATGAGCAGTTCTTC	CASSQSRLAGGVNEQFF
-	TRBV5-5	TRBJ2-2	-	TGTGCCAGCAGCTTGGTCGTCGGGATTAACGGGGAGCTGTTTTTT	CASSLVVGINGELFF
-	TRBV7-2	TRBJ2-5	-	TGTGCCAGCAGCGGGCCGATCCAAGAGACCCAGTACTTC	CASSGPIQETQYF
-	TRBV5-5	TRBJ1-6	-	TGTGCCAGCAGCTTCTGGCAGGGGAATTCACCCCTCCACTTT	CASSFWQGNSPLHF
-	TRBV5-5	TRBJ1-5	-	TGTGCCAGCAGCTTTGGTTTGGTGGCAGAGGGTAGCAATCAGCCCCAGCATTTT	CASSFGLVAEGSNQPQHF
-	TRBV11-3	TRBJ1-1	-	TGTGCCAGCAGCTTAGCCATGAACACTGAAGCTTTCTTT	CASSLAMNTEAFF
-	TRBV15	TRBJ2-2	-	TGTGCCACCAGCAGAGATCTCAGGGTTGGCGGGGAGCTGTTTTTT	CATSRDLRVGGELFF
-	TRBV4-1	TRBJ1-4	-	TGCGCCAGCAGCCAAACGGCAACTAATGAAAAACTGTTTTTT	CASSQTATNEKLFF
once	TRBV5-1	TRBJ2-5	-	TGCGCCAGCAGCTTGGGGGCAGGGGCAGGGGAGACCCAGTACTTC	CASSLGAGAGETQYF
-	TRBV25-1	TRBJ1-2	-	TGTGCCAGCGCAGTCGCAGAAAACTATGGCTACACCTTC	CASAVAENYGYTF
-	TRBV18	TRBJ2-7	TRBD1	TGTGCCAGCTCCCGGAACAGGGGGCAAGGCGAGCAGTACTTC	CASSRNRGQGEQYF
few	TRBV6-6	TRBJ2-3	TRBD2	TGTGCCAGCAGAAGGACTAGTCGCACAGATACGCAGTATTTT	CASRRTSRTDTQYF
few	TRBV28	TRBJ2-3	-	TGTGCCACCCTCTCTAGTAAGGATACGCAGTATTTT	CATLSSKDTQYF
-	TRBV28	TRBJ2-2	-	TGTGCCAGCAGTTTGGGGGCGGGTTACGGCACCGGGGAGCTGTTTTTT	CASSLGAGYGTGELFF
-	TRBV2	TRBJ1-5	-	TGTGCCAGCAGTTTTATTACAGGTCGGGGGAATCAGCCCCAGCATTTT	CASSFITGRGNQPQHF
-	TRBV4-1	TRBJ2-7	TRBD1	TGCGCCAGCAGCCAAGGGACAGGGTATTTCGAGCAGTACTTC	CASSQGTGYFEQYF
-	TRBV5-4	TRBJ2-3	TRBD2	TGTGCCAGCAGCTGGGGACTAGCGAGTACAGATACGCAGTATTTT	CASSWGLASTDTQYF
-	TRBV11-3	TRBJ1-6	TRBD1	TGTGCCAGCAGCTTCATGGGGACAGAGAATAATTCACCCCTCCACTTT	CASSFMGTENNSPLHF
-	TRBV2	TRBJ1-5	-	TGTGCCAGCAGCGGAGAGACGAATCAGCCCCAGCATTTT	CASSGETNQPQHF
-	TRBV11-2	TRBJ1-6	-	TGTGCCAGCAGCTTACGGCGGGACTCACCCCTCCACTTT	CASSLRRDSPLHF
-	TRBV6-1	TRBJ2-7	TRBD2	TGTGCCAGCAGTGAAGGGACTAGCGGCCTCTACGAGCAGTACTTC	CASSEGTSGLYEQYF
many	TRBV5-1	TRBJ2-2	TRBD2	TGCGCCAGCAGGTTAGCGGGAGGGAACACCGGGGAGCTGTTTTTT	CASRLAGGNTGELFF
-	TRBV4-2	TRBJ1-2	-	TGTGCCAGCAGCCAAGAAATCGACAGCAGTCCCTATGGCTACACCTTC	CASSQEIDSSPYGYTF
-	TRBV6-5	TRBJ1-2	TRBD1	TGTGCCAGCAACAGGGAAGGGGACAGGAATGGCTACACCTTC	CASNREGDRNGYTF
-	TRBV6-1	TRBJ1-2	-	TGTGCCAGCAGTGAAGTATTACAGAACTATGGCTACACCTTC	CASSEVLQNYGYTF
-	TRBV28	TRBJ1-1	TRBD1	TGTGCCAGCAAGGGGGCGTACACTGAAGCTTTCTTT	CASKGAYTEAFF
many	TRBV3-1/TRBV3-2	TRBJ1-2	TRBD1	TGTGCCAGCAGCCGTGGGACAGTTCATGGCTACACCTTC	CASSRGTVHGYTF
-	TRBV24-1	TRBJ2-3	TRBD2	TGTGCCACCAGTGACCCCAGCGGGAGGTGGAATACGCAGTATTTT	CATSDPSGRWNTQYF
-	TRBV19	TRBJ1-1	-	TGTGCCATCAACGGCGGGCAGGGGAGTAGCACTGAAGCTTTCTTT	CAINGGQGSSTEAFF
-	TRBV5-1	TRBJ2-1	-	TGCGCCAGCAACGACAGGCAACTCTACAATGAGCAGTTCTTC	CASNDRQLYNEQFF
many	TRBV11-2	TRBJ2-7	TRBD1	TGTGCCAGCAGCCCGGGACAGGGGGTTTACGAGCAGTACTTC	CASSPGQGVYEQYF
many	TRBV27	TRBJ2-3	TRBD2	TGTGCCAGCAGTTCTGGGACTAGCGTATATTTGGATACGCAGTATTTT	CASSSGTSVYLDTQYF
-	TRBV9	TRBJ2-3	-	TGTGCCAGCAGCGCAGGGGATCACACAGATACGCAGTATTTT	CASSAGDHTDTQYF
once	TRBV30	TRBJ1-5	-	TGTGCCTGGAGTAGACAATATAGCAATCAGCCCCAGCATTTT	CAWSRQYSNQPQHF
-	TRBV24-1	TRBJ2-3	-	TGTGCCACCAGTGAGCCTAGAGGGTCCACAGATACGCAGTATTTT	CATSEPRGSTDTQYF
-	TRBV7-2	TRBJ2-1	TRBD2	TGTGCCAGCAGCTCGACTAGCGGGAGGGCAGGTGAGCAGTTCTTC	CASSSTSGRAGEQFF
-	TRBV27	TRBJ2-7	TRBD2	TGTGCCAGCAGGCTAGCGGGGACCTACGAGCAGTACTTC	CASRLAGTYEQYF
-	TRBV5-6	TRBJ2-3	-	TGTGCCAGCAGCCGGACTCACCTGGATACGCAGTATTTT	CASSRTHLDTQYF
-	TRBV19	TRBJ2-2	-	TGTGCCAGTACACAAGATTACCGCGGGGAGCTGTTTTTT	CASTQDYRGELFF
few	TRBV6-2/TRBV6-3	TRBJ2-1	TRBD2	TGTGCCAGCAGTTACTCAGGCGGGAGGGAAAATGAGCAGTTCTTC	CASSYSGGRENEQFF
-	TRBV5-1	TRBJ1-4	-	TGCGCCAGCAGCCCCGGAGGGGGGGAGGAAAAACTGTTTTTT	CASSPGGGEEKLFF
once	TRBV15	TRBJ2-7	-	TGTGCCACCAGCACATCTCTAGGCTCTAGCGTCAGAGGGAACTACGAGCAGTACTTC	CATSTSLGSSVRGNYEQYF
-	TRBV29-1	TRBJ2-1	-	TGCAGCGTTGACAGGTCCAATGAGCAGTTCTTC	CSVDRSNEQFF
-	TRBV28	TRBJ2-7	-	TGTGCCAGCAGTCCCAGAAACTACTACGAGCAGTACTTC	CASSPRNYYEQYF
-	TRBV2	TRBJ1-2	TRBD1	TGTGCCAGCAGTGAACAGGGGGCTCGGGGCTACACCTTC	CASSEQGARGYTF
-	TRBV18	TRBJ1-2	-	TGTGCCAGCTCACCTTCCGGAGGTAACTATGGCTACACCTTC	CASSPSGGNYGYTF
once	TRBV2	TRBJ2-4	-	TGTGCCAGCAGTGGACAGGTTTCTCCGGACAAAAACATTCAGTACTTC	CASSGQVSPDKNIQYF
-	TRBV5-1	TRBJ1-1	TRBD1	TGCGCCAGCAGCTTGGGGGACAGGGGAACTGAAGCTTTCTTT	CASSLGDRGTEAFF
-	TRBV5-4	TRBJ2-5	TRBD2	TGTGCCAGCAGCCCGGGGGGTTGGGTAGGGACCCAGTACTTC	CASSPGGWVGTQYF
-	TRBV7-9	TRBJ2-2	-	TGTGCCAGCAGCTTAGGACAGTCGAACACCGGGGAGCTGTTTTTT	CASSLGQSNTGELFF
-	TRBV24-1	TRBJ2-3	-	TGTGCCACCAGTGATTTTGCCGGGACTAGCACAGATACGCAGTATTTT	CATSDFAGTSTDTQYF